Following are 18 T cell receptor beta chains from one sample sequenced in a study of post-analysis software for immune sequencing data. TCR beta cDNA libraries had unique molecular identifiers. TCRdb called the PCR reads again in MiXCR, with one record for every CDR3 protein. The sample yields roughly 600,000 distinct CDR3 sequences, 44% seen once. Regarding the study as a whole: Controls showed lower frequencies than patients for roughly five TRBV segments, and TRBV5-6, TRBV5-1 and TRBV20-1 were among these.

Their target antigens are unknown. The sample comprised blood. The receptor source for this set is a girl aged 5-17 years with multiple sclerosis.

The chain joins TRBV5-1 to TRBJ2-5, with 10 bases matching TRBD2. The V gene end was trimmed by 2 bases and the J gene end by 11 bases; junction bases not matched to a gene: 24. This CDR3 comprises 19 residues. Germline V gene sequence: CDR1 SGHRS, CDR2 YFSETQ. This CDR3 is CASSFSSGTSEYLTYKQYF. DNA for the CDR3: TGCGCCAGCAGCTTCAGTTCCGGGACTAGCGAATATCTCACCTACAAGCAGTACTTC.

This sequence joins TRBV7-2 and TRBJ1-2; 7 bases are a match to TRBD1. The CDR3 has 13 amino acids. With 4 bases clipped from V and 4 bases from J, the junction kept 3 bases outside the gene matches. Germline CDR1 SGHTA, CDR2 FQGNSA. The CDR3 sequence: CASSWDSFYGYTF. DNA of the CDR3: TGTGCCAGCAGCTGGGACAGTTTCTATGGCTACACCTTC.

The V and J genes are TRBV20-1 and TRBJ2-1, with 8 bases matching TRBD2. Germline CDR1 DFQATT, CDR2 SNEGSKA (reference sequence). This CDR3 has 16 residues. The junction had 14 bases not matched to a gene; V was cut back by 3 bases and J by 7 bases. The DNA for the CDR3 is TGCAGTGCTAGGGGCATCAGGACTAGCACGATGAATGAGCAGTTCTTC. This encodes CSARGIRTSTMNEQFF.

This chain uses TRBV6-6 with TRBJ1-2, with TRBD1 matching over 7 bases. CDR3 length equals 14 residues. The germline gives CDR1 MNHNY, CDR2 SVGAGI (reference sequence). Trimming cost V 6 bases and J 1 base; bases outside gene matches: 5. Here the CDR3 DNA reads TGTGCCAGCAGGCGGACAGGCGATAACTATGGCTACACCTTC. Protein sequence: CASRRTGDNYGYTF.

The chain uses TRBV7-9 and TRBJ1-4; D is uncertain. The CDR3 is 15 residues long. Germline V gene data show CDR1 as SEHNR and CDR2 as FQNEAQ (reference sequence). The V end was cut by 5 bases, the J end by 0 bases, with 10 bases between. CDR3 nucleotide sequence: TGTGCCAGCAGCGTAATGACTTCAACTAATGAAAAACTGTTTTTT. It codes for CASSVMTSTNEKLFF.

This clonotype was detected a few times. The chain carries TRBV6-5 and TRBJ2-5; TRBD1 matches 9 bases. V shed 2 bases, J shed 5 bases, and the junction held 9 bases outside the gene matches. The CDR3 totals 16 residues. Germline lookup yields CDR1 MNHEY and CDR2 SVGAGI. CDR3 residues: CASSYHPTGGRETQYF. Here the CDR3 DNA reads TGTGCCAGCAGTTACCATCCGACAGGGGGTCGGGAGACCCAGTACTTC.

This clonotype was seen ten or more times. The CDR3 here is CASSLVDSSYEQYF. Here the CDR3 DNA reads TGTGCCAGCAGCTTGGTGGACAGCTCCTACGAGCAGTACTTC. V gene TRBV5-5 combines with J gene TRBJ2-7; TRBD1 is a possible D gene (6 bases). This CDR3 region has 14 residues. Germline V lookup: CDR1 SGHKS, CDR2 YYEKEE (reference sequence). Trimming stripped 0 bases from V and 0 bases from J, with 7 bases between.

The sample holds a few counts of this clonotype. This chain joins TRBV10-3 and TRBJ2-5; 7 bases line up with TRBD1. Germline CDR1 ENHRY, CDR2 SYGVKD. The CDR3 runs 13 residues. With V trimmed by 6 bases and J by 3 bases, 4 bases remained unmatched. CDR3 sequence reads: CAISIQGKETQYF. In DNA, the CDR3 is TGTGCCATCAGCATACAGGGGAAAGAGACCCAGTACTTC.

The CDR3 DNA is TGCAGCGTTGCCCGGACTAGCGGGACCCTCCCGGGGGGCAAAAACATTCAGTACTTC. This translates into CSVARTSGTLPGGKNIQYF. The chain uses TRBV29-1 and TRBJ2-4, with TRBD2 matching 12 bases. The germline CDR1 and CDR2 sequences are SQVTM and ANQGSEA. The CDR3 loop spans 19 amino acids. Trimming at V came to 4 bases and at J to 3 bases, leaving 16 bases not matched to a gene. The full variable domain, with the rest looked up from reference TRBV29-1 and TRBJ2-4, is SAVISQKPSRDICQRGTSLTIQCQVDSQVTMMFWYRQQPGQSLTLIATANQGSEATYESGFVIDKFPISRPNLTFSTLTVSNMSPEDSSIYLCSVARTSGTLPGGKNIQYFGAGTRLSVL.

The sample holds a few counts of this clonotype. The chain uses TRBV7-9 and TRBJ1-2, with 7 bases matching TRBD1. This CDR3 is 14 amino acids long. Germline V gene lookup returns CDR1 SEHNR and CDR2 FQNEAQ (reference sequence). With V trimmed by 4 bases and J by 7 bases, 9 bases remained unmatched. CDR3 residues: CASSSTDRASGYTF. CDR3 in DNA: TGTGCCAGCAGCTCGACCGACAGGGCATCTGGCTACACCTTC. The entire variable domain, with the rest obtained from reference TRBV7-9 and TRBJ1-2, is as follows: DTGVSQNPRHKITKRGQNVTFRCDPISEHNRLYWYRQTLGQGPEFLTYFQNEAQLEKSRLLSDRFSAERPKGSFSTLEIQRTEQGDSAMYLCASSSTDRASGYTFGSGTRLTVV.

To note about this clonotype: One end of the junction is discordant with germline, which a read error may explain. The CDR3 loop is CAGSLDRASTDAQYF. In nucleotides, the CDR3 is TGCGCCGGCAGCTTGGACAGGGCGAGCACAGATGCGCAGTATTTT. This chain uses TRBV5-1 with TRBJ2-3; 8 positions match TRBD1. This CDR3 has 15 amino acids. Looked up from germline, CDR1 is SGHRS and CDR2 is YFSETQ.

V gene TRBV29-1 combines with J gene TRBJ2-5, with D hard to call. Trimming removed 4 bases at V and 5 bases at J, with 14 bases between. The germline CDR1 and CDR2 sequences are SQVTM and ANQGSEA. CDR3 length: 13 residues. The CDR3: CSVGGSLRETQYF. DNA for the CDR3: TGCAGCGTTGGCGGCAGCTTAAGGGAGACCCAGTACTTC.

The rearrangement joins TRBV24-1 to TRBJ2-2; 8 bases agree with TRBD1. The CDR3 spans 16 residues. The germline V gene has CDR1 KGHDR and CDR2 SFDVKD. J lost 1 base, V lost 4 bases, and 4 bases had no gene match. The CDR3 here is CATSESGTGNTGELFF. Written as DNA, the CDR3 is TGTGCCACCAGTGAATCCGGGACAGGGAACACCGGGGAGCTGTTTTTT.

V gene TRBV12-3 or TRBV12-4 combines with J gene TRBJ2-5; possibly TRBD1 for D (6 bases). V was shortened by 1 base and J by 3 bases, with 12 bases between the two germline ends. This CDR3 is 15 amino acids long. CDR3 sequence (DNA): TGTGCCAGCAGTTTAGTTGGGGCAGGGGAAGAGACCCAGTACTTC. It specifies CASSLVGAGEETQYF.

A word on this clonotype: One junction end does not reproduce the germline sequence, and a read error may be involved. The J gene is TRBJ2-5, the V gene TRBV6-5, with 8 bases fitting TRBD2. The J call may be in error: the DNA end matches TRBJ2-7 better. The CDR3 runs to 15 residues. Germline V gene lookup returns CDR1 MNHEY and CDR2 SVGAGI. CDR3 region: CACSYNQGTSYEQYF. CDR3 coding DNA: TGTGCCTGCAGTTACAACCAGGGGACTAGTTACGAGCAGTACTTC.

This clonotype was counted a few times. The chain uses TRBV5-1 and TRBJ2-1; TRBD2 matches at 14 bases. CDR3 length: 16 amino acids. The ends lost 2 bases at V and 3 bases at J; junction bases unmatched: 1. In germline, CDR1 is SGHRS, CDR2 YFSETQ. The CDR3 loop is CASSFGTSGGYNEQFF. The CDR3 region has the DNA TGCGCCAGCAGCTTCGGGACTAGCGGGGGCTACAATGAGCAGTTCTTC.

The chain uses TRBV6-6 and TRBJ2-4; 8 bases match TRBD2. The J call is in doubt because the DNA end fits TRBJ2-7 better. Germline V gene sequence: CDR1 MNHNY, CDR2 SVGAGI (reference sequence). The CDR3 is made up of 15 amino acids. The CDR3 reads CASSLSGLANYEQYF. The CDR3, as DNA: TGTGCCAGCTCCTTAAGTGGACTAGCCAACTACGAGCAGTACTTC.

This clonotype was seen a few times. The rearrangement links TRBV4-1 to TRBJ2-1, with a weak D call TRBD2 (5 bases). V shed 2 bases and J shed 2 bases, with 13 bases lying between them. The CDR3 consists of 16 residues. Germline CDR1 reads MGHRA; CDR2 reads YSYEKL. CDR3 in amino acids: CASSQSPSGPYNEQFF. The CDR3 nucleotides are TGCGCCAGCAGCCAATCACCGAGCGGCCCCTACAATGAGCAGTTCTTC.